These T cell receptor beta chains were read from a single sample in a study of spatial heterogeneity in lung cancer. TCRdb reprocessed the 5' RACE reads via MiXCR and lists one record per CDR3 protein. The sample lists about 26,000 distinct CDR3 sequences; roughly 12% were seen once. Sample: PBMCs, taken at surgery. The receptors were gathered from a female donor with early-stage non-small cell lung cancer. CDR3s include the opening cysteine and the closing phenylalanine or tryptophan. A D gene is named only where the DNA matches it firmly. Rows give clone size only sometimes, using once, few, many, or a class for an expanded clone.

j_gene: TRBJ1-6
v_gene: TRBV5-1
d_gene: NA
abundance: many
CDR3nt: TGCGCCAGCAGCTTGGGTCAGGATGGCGGTTCACCCCTCCACTTT
CDR3aa: CASSLGQDGGSPLHF

j_gene: TRBJ1-1
v_gene: TRBV20-1
d_gene: NA
abundance: many
CDR3nt: TGCAGTGCTAGAGTCTTGGGGGACACTGAAGCTTTCTTT
CDR3aa: CSARVLGDTEAFF

j_gene: TRBJ1-5
v_gene: TRBV28
d_gene: NA
abundance: many
CDR3nt: TGTGCCAGCAGTTTGAGTCGGGGGACGGGAAATCAGCCCCAGCATTTT
CDR3aa: CASSLSRGTGNQPQHF

j_gene: TRBJ1-4
v_gene: TRBV6-6
d_gene: NA
abundance: many
CDR3nt: TGTGCCAGCAAATGGACGGCGAATGAAAAACTGTTTTTT
CDR3aa: CASKWTANEKLFF

j_gene: TRBJ1-1
v_gene: TRBV28
d_gene: NA
abundance: many
CDR3nt: TGTGCCAGCAGTTTGGGGTCCATTACGAACACTGAAGCTTTCTTT
CDR3aa: CASSLGSITNTEAFF

j_gene: TRBJ2-7
v_gene: TRBV15
d_gene: NA
abundance: many
CDR3nt: TGTGCCACCAGCAGAGAAAGGTTCCGCTCCTACGAGCAGTACTTC
CDR3aa: CATSRERFRSYEQYF

j_gene: TRBJ1-6
v_gene: TRBV5-1
d_gene: TRBD1
abundance: many
CDR3nt: TGCGCCAGCAGGGAGGGACAGCTGATTTCACCCCTCCACTTT
CDR3aa: CASREGQLISPLHF

j_gene: TRBJ2-5
v_gene: TRBV7-2
d_gene: NA
abundance: NA
CDR3nt: TGTGCCAGCAGCTTATACCAAGGGACCCAGTACTTC
CDR3aa: CASSLYQGTQYF

j_gene: TRBJ2-1
v_gene: TRBV29-1
d_gene: NA
abundance: few
CDR3nt: TGCAGCGTTGAGACCCAGGGGCTCCATGAGCAGTTCTTC
CDR3aa: CSVETQGLHEQFF

j_gene: TRBJ2-3
v_gene: TRBV12-3/TRBV12-4
d_gene: NA
abundance: many
CDR3nt: TGTGCCAGCAGTTACGGCAGTCCCACAGATACGCAGTATTTT
CDR3aa: CASSYGSPTDTQYF

j_gene: TRBJ1-5
v_gene: TRBV3-1
d_gene: NA
abundance: NA
CDR3nt: TGTGCCAGCAGCTCGACTCACAGCCCGGGCGGCAATCAGCCCCAGCATTTT
CDR3aa: CASSSTHSPGGNQPQHF

j_gene: TRBJ2-5
v_gene: TRBV7-2
d_gene: NA
abundance: NA
CDR3nt: TGTGCCAGCAGCTTAGTTGTAGAGACCCAGTACTTC
CDR3aa: CASSLVVETQYF

j_gene: TRBJ2-1
v_gene: TRBV3-1
d_gene: NA
abundance: NA
CDR3nt: TGTGCCAGCAGCCTCCAGACAGGCGTCGGGGAGCAGTTCTTC
CDR3aa: CASSLQTGVGEQFF

j_gene: TRBJ2-5
v_gene: TRBV12-3/TRBV12-4
d_gene: NA
abundance: many
CDR3nt: TGTGCCAGCAGTTTAGGGAAGACCCAGTACTTC
CDR3aa: CASSLGKTQYF

j_gene: TRBJ2-2
v_gene: TRBV6-2/TRBV6-3
d_gene: TRBD1
abundance: many
CDR3nt: TGTGCCAGCAGCCAGACAGGGCCCACCGGGGAGCTGTTTTTT
CDR3aa: CASSQTGPTGELFF

j_gene: TRBJ2-1
v_gene: TRBV7-2
d_gene: TRBD1
abundance: many
CDR3nt: TGTGCCAGCAGCTTAGGGGACAGGCCCGACAATGAGCAGTTCTTC
CDR3aa: CASSLGDRPDNEQFF

j_gene: TRBJ1-6
v_gene: TRBV30
d_gene: TRBD1
abundance: many
CDR3nt: TGTGCCTGGAAGGGGACAGGGGATAATTCACCCCTCCACTTT
CDR3aa: CAWKGTGDNSPLHF

j_gene: TRBJ2-6
v_gene: TRBV20-1
d_gene: TRBD2
abundance: few
CDR3nt: TGCAGTGCTACCGGGGGGACTGGGGCCAACGTCCTGACTTTC
CDR3aa: CSATGGTGANVLTF

j_gene: TRBJ1-6
v_gene: TRBV13
d_gene: NA
abundance: many
CDR3nt: TGTGCCAGCAGCCCGGTCATGGCCCTTAATTCACCCCTCCACTTT
CDR3aa: CASSPVMALNSPLHF

j_gene: TRBJ1-4
v_gene: TRBV6-5
d_gene: TRBD1
abundance: many
CDR3nt: TGTGCCAGCAGATGGGGGACAGGAAATGAAAAACTGTTTTTT
CDR3aa: CASRWGTGNEKLFF

j_gene: TRBJ2-5
v_gene: TRBV20-1
d_gene: TRBD2
abundance: many
CDR3nt: TGCAGTGCTAGAGATTGGACTAGCAGCCGGGTGGAGACCCAGTACTTC
CDR3aa: CSARDWTSSRVETQYF

j_gene: TRBJ2-7
v_gene: TRBV12-3/TRBV12-4
d_gene: TRBD2
abundance: NA
CDR3nt: TGTGCCAGCAGTGGCCCTCTCGGGACTAGCGGGAGGGGTAGGTCCTACGAGCAGTACTTC
CDR3aa: CASSGPLGTSGRGRSYEQYF

j_gene: TRBJ2-3
v_gene: TRBV28
d_gene: TRBD2
abundance: many
CDR3nt: TGTGCCAGCAGTTTCGAGACTAGCGGGGGGGATACGCAGTATTTT
CDR3aa: CASSFETSGGDTQYF

j_gene: TRBJ1-5
v_gene: TRBV20-1
d_gene: TRBD1
abundance: many
CDR3nt: TGCAGTGCCGGAAATCCCCGACAGGGTAATCAGCCCCAGCATTTT
CDR3aa: CSAGNPRQGNQPQHF

j_gene: TRBJ2-1
v_gene: TRBV19
d_gene: NA
abundance: many
CDR3nt: TGTGCCAGTAGTGATCCGGGCGGGAACGGCTACAATGAGCAGTTCTTC
CDR3aa: CASSDPGGNGYNEQFF

j_gene: TRBJ2-5
v_gene: TRBV12-3/TRBV12-4
d_gene: TRBD2
abundance: NA
CDR3nt: TGTGCCAGCAAGGGGGCACTAGCGGGAGCAGGGGAGACCCAGTACTTC
CDR3aa: CASKGALAGAGETQYF

j_gene: TRBJ1-6
v_gene: TRBV12-3/TRBV12-4
d_gene: TRBD1
abundance: many
CDR3nt: TGTGCCAGCAGACGACAGGGGAGCTCCTATAATTCACCCCTCCACTTT
CDR3aa: CASRRQGSSYNSPLHF

j_gene: TRBJ2-1
v_gene: TRBV7-2
d_gene: NA
abundance: NA
CDR3nt: TGTGCCAGCAGCTTCGGACATTACAATGAGCAGTTCTTC
CDR3aa: CASSFGHYNEQFF

j_gene: TRBJ1-1
v_gene: TRBV6-5
d_gene: TRBD1
abundance: many
CDR3nt: TGTGCCAGCAGGACAGGGCCGGTCACTGAAGCTTTCTTT
CDR3aa: CASRTGPVTEAFF